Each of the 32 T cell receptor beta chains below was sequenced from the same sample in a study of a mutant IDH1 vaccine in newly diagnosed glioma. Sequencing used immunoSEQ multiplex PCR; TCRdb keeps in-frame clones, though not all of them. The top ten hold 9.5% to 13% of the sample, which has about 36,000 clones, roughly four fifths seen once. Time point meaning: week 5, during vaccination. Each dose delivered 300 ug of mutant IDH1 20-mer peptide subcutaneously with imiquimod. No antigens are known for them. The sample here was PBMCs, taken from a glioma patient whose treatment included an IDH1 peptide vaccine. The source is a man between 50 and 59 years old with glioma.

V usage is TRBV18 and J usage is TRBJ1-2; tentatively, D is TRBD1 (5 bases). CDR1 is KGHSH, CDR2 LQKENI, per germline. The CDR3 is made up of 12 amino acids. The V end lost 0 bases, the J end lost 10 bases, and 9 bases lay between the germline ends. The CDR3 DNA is TGTGCCAGCTCACCACCCGGGGGTTTCTACACCTTC. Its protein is CASSPPGGFYTF.

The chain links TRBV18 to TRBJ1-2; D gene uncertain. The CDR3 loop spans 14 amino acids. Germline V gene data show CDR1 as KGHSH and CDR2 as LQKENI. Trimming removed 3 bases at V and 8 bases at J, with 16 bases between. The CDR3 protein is CASSPETVEEGYTF. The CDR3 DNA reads TGTGCCAGCTCACCCGAGACGGTCGAAGAGGGCTACACCTTC.

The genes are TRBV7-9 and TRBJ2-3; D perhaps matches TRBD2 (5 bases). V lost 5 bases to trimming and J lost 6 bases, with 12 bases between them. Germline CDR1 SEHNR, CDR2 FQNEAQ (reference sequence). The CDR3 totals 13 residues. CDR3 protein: CASSRTGVDTQYF. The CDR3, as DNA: TGTGCCAGCAGCCGGACTGGGGTGGATACGCAGTATTTT.

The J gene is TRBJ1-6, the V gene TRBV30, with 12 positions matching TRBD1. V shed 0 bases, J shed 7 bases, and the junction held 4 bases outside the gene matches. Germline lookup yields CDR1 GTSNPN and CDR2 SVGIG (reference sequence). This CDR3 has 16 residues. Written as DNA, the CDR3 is TGTGCCTGGAGTGTAACCGGGACAGGGGGCAATTCACCCCTCCACTTT. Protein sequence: CAWSVTGTGGNSPLHF.

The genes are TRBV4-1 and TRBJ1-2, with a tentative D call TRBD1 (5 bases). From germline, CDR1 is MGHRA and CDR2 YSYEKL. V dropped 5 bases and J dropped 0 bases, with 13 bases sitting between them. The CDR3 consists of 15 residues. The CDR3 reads CASSRWDGANYGYTF. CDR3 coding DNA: TGCGCCAGCAGCAGATGGGACGGAGCTAACTATGGCTACACCTTC.

The CDR3 DNA reads as TGTGCCAGCAGCTTGGACAGTGCCGTGGGTGGCTACACCTTC. Translation: CASSLDSAVGGYTF. The V and J genes are TRBV5-6 and TRBJ1-2, with D uncertain. Trimming pared 0 bases from V and 7 bases from J, leaving 13 bases between. Per the germline V gene, CDR1 is SGHDT and CDR2 is YYEEEE. This CDR3 comprises 14 residues.

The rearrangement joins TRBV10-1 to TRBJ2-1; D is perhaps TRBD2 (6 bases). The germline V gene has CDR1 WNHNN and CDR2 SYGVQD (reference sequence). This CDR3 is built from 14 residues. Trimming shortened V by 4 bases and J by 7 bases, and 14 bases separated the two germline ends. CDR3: CASSARAGLNEQFF. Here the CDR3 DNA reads TGCGCCAGCAGTGCACGGGCGGGGCTAAATGAGCAGTTCTTC.

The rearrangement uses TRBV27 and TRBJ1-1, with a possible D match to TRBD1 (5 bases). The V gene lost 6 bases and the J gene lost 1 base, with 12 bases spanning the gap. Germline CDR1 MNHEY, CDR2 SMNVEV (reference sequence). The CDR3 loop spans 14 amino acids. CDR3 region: CASSSPQGNTEAFF. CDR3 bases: TGTGCCAGCAGCTCCCCTCAGGGGAACACTGAAGCTTTCTTT.

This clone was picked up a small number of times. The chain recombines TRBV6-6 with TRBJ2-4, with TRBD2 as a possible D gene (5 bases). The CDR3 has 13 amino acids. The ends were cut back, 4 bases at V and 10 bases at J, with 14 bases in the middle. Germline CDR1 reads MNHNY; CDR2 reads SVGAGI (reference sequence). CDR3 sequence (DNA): TGTGCCAGCAGTTCGGACCTACGGGGTATTCAGTACTTC. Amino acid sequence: CASSSDLRGIQYF.

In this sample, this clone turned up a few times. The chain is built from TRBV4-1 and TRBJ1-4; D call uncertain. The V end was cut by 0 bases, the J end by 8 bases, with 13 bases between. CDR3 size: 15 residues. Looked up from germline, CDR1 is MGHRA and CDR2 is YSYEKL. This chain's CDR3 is CASSQDIFRREKLFF. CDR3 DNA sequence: TGCGCCAGCAGCCAAGATATTTTCAGGAGGGAAAAACTGTTTTTT.

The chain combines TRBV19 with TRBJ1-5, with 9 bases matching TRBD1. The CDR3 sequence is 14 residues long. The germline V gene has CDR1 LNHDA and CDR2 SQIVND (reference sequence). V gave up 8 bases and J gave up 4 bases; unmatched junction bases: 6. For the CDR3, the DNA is TGTGCCAGTGTTCCGGGACAGGGAAATCAGCCCCAGCATTTT. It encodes CASVPGQGNQPQHF.

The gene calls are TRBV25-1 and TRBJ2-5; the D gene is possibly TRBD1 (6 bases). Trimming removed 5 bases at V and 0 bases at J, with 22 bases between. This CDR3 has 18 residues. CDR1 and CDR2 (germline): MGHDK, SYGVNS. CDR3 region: CASSKDPLAGTHQETQYF. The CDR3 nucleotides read TGTGCCAGCAGTAAGGACCCCCTGGCCGGGACACACCAAGAGACCCAGTACTTC.

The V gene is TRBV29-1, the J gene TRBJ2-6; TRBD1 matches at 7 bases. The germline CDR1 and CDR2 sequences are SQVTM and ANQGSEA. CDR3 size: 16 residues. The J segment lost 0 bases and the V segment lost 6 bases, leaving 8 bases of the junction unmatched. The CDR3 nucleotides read TGCAGCGTCTCGACAGGGTATTACTCTGGGGCCAACGTCCTGACTTTC. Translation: CSVSTGYYSGANVLTF.

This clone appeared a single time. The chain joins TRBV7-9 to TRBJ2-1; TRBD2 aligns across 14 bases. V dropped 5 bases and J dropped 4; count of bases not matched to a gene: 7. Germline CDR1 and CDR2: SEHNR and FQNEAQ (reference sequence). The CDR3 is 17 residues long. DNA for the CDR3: TGTGCCAGCAGCCGGACTAGCGGGGGGCAGAGATACAATGAGCAGTTCTTC. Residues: CASSRTSGGQRYNEQFF.

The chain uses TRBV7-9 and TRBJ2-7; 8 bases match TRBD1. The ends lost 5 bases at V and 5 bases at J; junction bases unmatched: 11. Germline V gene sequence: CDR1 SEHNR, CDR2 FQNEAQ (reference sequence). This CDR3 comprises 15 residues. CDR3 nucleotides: TGTGCCAGCAGCCCGCAGACAGGGGTCCCGCACGAGCAGTACTTC. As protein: CASSPQTGVPHEQYF.

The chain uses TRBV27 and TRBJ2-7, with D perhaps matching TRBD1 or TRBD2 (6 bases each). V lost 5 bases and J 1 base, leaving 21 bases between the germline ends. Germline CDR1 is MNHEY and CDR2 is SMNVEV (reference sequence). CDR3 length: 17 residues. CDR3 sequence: CASSPRARGLTSYEQYF. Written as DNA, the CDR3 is TGTGCCAGCAGTCCACGGGCTCGGGGGCTCACTTCCTACGAGCAGTACTTC.

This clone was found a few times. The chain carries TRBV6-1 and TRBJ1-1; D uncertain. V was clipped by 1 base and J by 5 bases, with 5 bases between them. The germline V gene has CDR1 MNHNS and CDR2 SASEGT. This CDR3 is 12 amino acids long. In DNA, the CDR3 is TGTGCCAGCAGTGAAGGTCTGACTGAAGCTTTCTTT. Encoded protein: CASSEGLTEAFF.

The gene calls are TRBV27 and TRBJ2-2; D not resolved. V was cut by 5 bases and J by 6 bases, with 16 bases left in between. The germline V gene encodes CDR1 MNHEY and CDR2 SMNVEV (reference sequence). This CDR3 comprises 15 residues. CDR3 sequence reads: CASSRGSYPAGELFF. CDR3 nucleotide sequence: TGTGCCAGCAGTCGAGGTTCTTATCCGGCCGGGGAGCTGTTTTTT.

DNA for the CDR3: TGTGCCAGCAGCCAAGGGGGGAACGGAGCTTTCTTT. Its translation: CASSQGGNGAFF. V gene TRBV14 combines with J gene TRBJ1-1, with D possibly matching TRBD1 (5 bases). The CDR3 totals 12 residues. V was cut by 1 base and J by 10 bases, with 10 bases left in between. Germline CDR1 reads SGHDN; CDR2 reads FVKESK.

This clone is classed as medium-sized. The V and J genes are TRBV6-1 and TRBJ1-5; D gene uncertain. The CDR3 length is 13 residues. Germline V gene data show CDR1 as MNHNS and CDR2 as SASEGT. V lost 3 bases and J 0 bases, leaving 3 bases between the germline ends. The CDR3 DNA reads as TGTGCCAGCAGTGACTATAGCAATCAGCCCCAGCATTTT. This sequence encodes CASSDYSNQPQHF.

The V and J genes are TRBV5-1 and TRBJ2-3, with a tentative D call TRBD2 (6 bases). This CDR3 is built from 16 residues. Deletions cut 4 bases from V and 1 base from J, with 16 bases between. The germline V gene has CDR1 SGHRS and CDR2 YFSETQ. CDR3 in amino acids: CASSLWGDSGTDTQYF. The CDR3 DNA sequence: TGCGCCAGCAGCCTATGGGGGGACTCTGGCACAGATACGCAGTATTTT.

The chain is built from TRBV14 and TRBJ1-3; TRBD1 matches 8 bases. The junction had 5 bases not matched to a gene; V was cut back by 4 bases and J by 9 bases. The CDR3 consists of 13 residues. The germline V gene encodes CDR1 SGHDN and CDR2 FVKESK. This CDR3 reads CASSPGQGGTIYF. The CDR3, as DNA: TGTGCCAGCAGCCCTGGACAGGGTGGCACCATATATTTT.

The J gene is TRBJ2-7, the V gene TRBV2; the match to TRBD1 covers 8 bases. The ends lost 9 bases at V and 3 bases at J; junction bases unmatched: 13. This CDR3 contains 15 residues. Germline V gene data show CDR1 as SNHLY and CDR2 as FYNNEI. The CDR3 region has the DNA TGTGCCAGACGTAAGATCGGACAGGGCGGCTACGAGCAGTACTTC. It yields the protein CARRKIGQGGYEQYF.

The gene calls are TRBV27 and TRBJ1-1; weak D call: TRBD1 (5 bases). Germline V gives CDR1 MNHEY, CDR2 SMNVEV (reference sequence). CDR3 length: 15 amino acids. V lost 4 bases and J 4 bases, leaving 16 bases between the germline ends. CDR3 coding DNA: TGTGCCAGCAGTTATGGGGCACGCGGGTCCACTGAAGCTTTCTTT. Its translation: CASSYGARGSTEAFF.

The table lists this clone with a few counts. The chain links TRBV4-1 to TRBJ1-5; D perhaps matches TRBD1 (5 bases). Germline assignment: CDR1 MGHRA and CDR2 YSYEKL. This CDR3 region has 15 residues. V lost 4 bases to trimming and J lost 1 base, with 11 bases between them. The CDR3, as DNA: TGCGCCAGCAGCCTTGGACAAACAAGCAATCAGCCCCAGCATTTT. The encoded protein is CASSLGQTSNQPQHF.

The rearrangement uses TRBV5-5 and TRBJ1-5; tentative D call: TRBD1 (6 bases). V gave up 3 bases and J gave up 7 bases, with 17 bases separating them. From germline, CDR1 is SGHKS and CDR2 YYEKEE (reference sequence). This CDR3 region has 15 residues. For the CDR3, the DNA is TGTGCCAGCAGCTGGGGGGCAGGAGAAGGGCAGCCCCAGCATTTT. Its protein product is CASSWGAGEGQPQHF.

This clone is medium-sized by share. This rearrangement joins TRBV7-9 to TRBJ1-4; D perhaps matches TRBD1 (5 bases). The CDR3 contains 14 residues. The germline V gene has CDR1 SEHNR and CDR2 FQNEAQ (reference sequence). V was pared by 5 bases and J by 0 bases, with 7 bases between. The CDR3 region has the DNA TGTGCCAGCAGCCGGGGGGCAACTAATGAAAAACTGTTTTTT. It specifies CASSRGATNEKLFF.

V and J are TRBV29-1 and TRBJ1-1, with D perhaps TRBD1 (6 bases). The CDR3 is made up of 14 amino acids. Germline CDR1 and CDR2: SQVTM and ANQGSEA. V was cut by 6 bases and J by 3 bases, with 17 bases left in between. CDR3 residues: CSVGGGARDTEAFF. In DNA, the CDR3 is TGCAGCGTCGGAGGGGGGGCGCGGGACACTGAAGCTTTCTTT.

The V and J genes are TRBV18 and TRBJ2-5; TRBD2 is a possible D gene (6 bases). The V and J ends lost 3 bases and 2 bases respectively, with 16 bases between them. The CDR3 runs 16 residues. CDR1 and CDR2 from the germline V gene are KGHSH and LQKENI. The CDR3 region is CASSPRRDAVQETQYF. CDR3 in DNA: TGTGCCAGCTCACCGAGGAGGGACGCGGTTCAAGAGACCCAGTACTTC. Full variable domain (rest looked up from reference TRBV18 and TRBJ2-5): NAGVMQNPRHLVRRRGQEARLRCSPMKGHSHVYWYRQLPEEGLKFMVYLQKENIIDESGMPKERFSAEFPKEGPSILRIQQVVRGDSAAYFCASSPRRDAVQETQYFGPGTRLLVL.

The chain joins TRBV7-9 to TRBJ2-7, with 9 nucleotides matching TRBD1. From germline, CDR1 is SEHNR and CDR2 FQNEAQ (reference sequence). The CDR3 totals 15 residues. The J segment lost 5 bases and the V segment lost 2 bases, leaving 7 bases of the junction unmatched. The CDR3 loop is CASSLLQGASDEQYF. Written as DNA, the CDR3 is TGTGCCAGCAGCTTACTACAGGGGGCTAGTGACGAGCAGTACTTC.

The CDR3 protein is CASSLYGTGGNQPQHF. CDR3 nucleotides: TGTGCCAGCAGCTTGTATGGAACAGGGGGGAATCAGCCCCAGCATTTT. The J gene is TRBJ1-5, the V gene TRBV7-2; 8 bases are a match to TRBD1. The V and J ends lost 3 bases and 4 bases, in that order; junction bases with no gene match: 8. The CDR3 has 16 amino acids. Looked up from germline, CDR1 is SGHTA and CDR2 is FQGNSA. Full variable domain (rest looked up from reference TRBV7-2 and TRBJ1-5): GAGVSQSPSNKVTEKGKDVELRCDPISGHTALYWYRQSLGQGLEFLIYFQGNSAPDKSGLPSDRFSAERTGGSVSTLTIQRTQQEDSAVYLCASSLYGTGGNQPQHFGDGTRLSIL.

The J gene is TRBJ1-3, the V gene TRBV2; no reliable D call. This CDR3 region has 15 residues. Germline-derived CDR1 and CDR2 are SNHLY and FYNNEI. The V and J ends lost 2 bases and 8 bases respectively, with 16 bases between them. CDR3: CASSESPRTQDTIYF. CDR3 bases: TGTGCCAGCAGTGAAAGTCCTCGGACGCAGGACACCATATATTTT.